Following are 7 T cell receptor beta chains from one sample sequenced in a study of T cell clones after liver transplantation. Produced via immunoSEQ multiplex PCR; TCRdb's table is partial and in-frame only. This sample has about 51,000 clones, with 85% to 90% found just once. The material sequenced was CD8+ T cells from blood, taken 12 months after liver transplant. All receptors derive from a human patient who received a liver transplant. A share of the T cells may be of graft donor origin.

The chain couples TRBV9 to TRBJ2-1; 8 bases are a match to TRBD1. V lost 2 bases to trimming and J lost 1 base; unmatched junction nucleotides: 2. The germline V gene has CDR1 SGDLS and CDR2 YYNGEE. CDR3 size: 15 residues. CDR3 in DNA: TGTGCCAGCAGCGTTCAGGGGGCATCCTACAATGAGCAGTTCTTC. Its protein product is CASSVQGASYNEQFF.

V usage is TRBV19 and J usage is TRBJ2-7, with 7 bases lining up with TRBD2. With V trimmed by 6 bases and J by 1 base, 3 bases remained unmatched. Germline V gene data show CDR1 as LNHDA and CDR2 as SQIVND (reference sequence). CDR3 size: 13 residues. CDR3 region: CASRGTNSYEQYF. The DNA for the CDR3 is TGTGCCAGTAGGGGGACTAATTCCTACGAGCAGTACTTC.

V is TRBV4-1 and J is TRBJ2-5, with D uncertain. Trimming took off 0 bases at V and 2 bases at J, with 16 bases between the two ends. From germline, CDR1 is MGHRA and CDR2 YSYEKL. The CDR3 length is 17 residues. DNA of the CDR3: TGCGCCAGCAGCCAAGACGCCCTCGAAGCTTATCAAGAGACCCAGTACTTC. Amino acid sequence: CASSQDALEAYQETQYF.

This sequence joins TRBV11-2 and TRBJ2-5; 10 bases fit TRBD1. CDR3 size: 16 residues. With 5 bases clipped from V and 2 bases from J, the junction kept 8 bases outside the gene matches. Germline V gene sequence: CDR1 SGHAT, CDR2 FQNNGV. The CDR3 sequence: CASSLTRDRGQETQYF. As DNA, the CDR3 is TGTGCCAGCAGCCTAACTCGGGACAGGGGACAAGAGACCCAGTACTTC. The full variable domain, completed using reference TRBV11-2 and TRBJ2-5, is EAGVAQSPRYKIIEKRQSVAFWCNPISGHATLYWYQQILGQGPKLLIQFQNNGVVDDSQLPKDRFSAERLKGVDSTLKIQPAKLEDSAVYLCASSLTRDRGQETQYFGPGTRLLVL.

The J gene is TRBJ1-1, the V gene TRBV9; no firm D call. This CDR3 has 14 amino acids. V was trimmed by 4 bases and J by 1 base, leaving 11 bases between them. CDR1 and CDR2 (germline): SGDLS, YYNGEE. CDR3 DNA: TGTGCCAGCAGCCTCTTAGATGGGAACACTGAAGCTTTCTTT. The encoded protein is CASSLLDGNTEAFF.

This CDR3 reads CASSFSLSLTYSNQPQHF. CDR3 coding DNA: TGTGCCAGCAGTTTTTCGCTTTCTTTAACCTATAGCAATCAGCCCCAGCATTTT. The V call is TRBV28, the J call TRBJ1-5; D call uncertain. This CDR3 spans 18 amino acids. The germline V and J ends were trimmed by 3 bases and 0 bases, with 18 bases remaining between them. The germline V gene encodes CDR1 MDHEN and CDR2 SYDVKM.

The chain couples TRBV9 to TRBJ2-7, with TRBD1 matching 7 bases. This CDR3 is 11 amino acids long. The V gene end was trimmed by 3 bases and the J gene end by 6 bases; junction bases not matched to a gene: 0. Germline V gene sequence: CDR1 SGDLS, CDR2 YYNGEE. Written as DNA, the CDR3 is TGTGCCAGCAGCGCAGGGGGCGAGCAGTACTTC. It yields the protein CASSAGGEQYF.